A single sample is the source of the 24 T cell receptor beta chains below, sequenced in a study of blood T cell repertoires in COVID-19. This table comes from immunoSEQ multiplex PCR, and its TCRdb copy is limited to in-frame clones, with some not included. The sample consists of roughly 110,000 clones, about 88% of them appearing once. Sequencing was carried out using peripheral blood. The origin of the receptors is a woman in her seventies who had recovered from COVID-19.

The CDR3 nucleotides are TGCAGCGTTGACCTAGCGGGGGACGGTGAGCAGTTCTTC. It specifies CSVDLAGDGEQFF. The chain is built from TRBV29-1 and TRBJ2-1, with 10 bases lining up with TRBD2. CDR1 and CDR2 (germline): SQVTM, ANQGSEA. CDR3 length equals 13 residues. V was clipped by 3 bases and J by 9 bases; unmatched bases: 5.

This rearrangement joins TRBV24-1 to TRBJ2-3; tentatively, D is TRBD1 (6 bases). V lost 6 bases to trimming and J lost 3 bases, with 15 bases between them. CDR3 length: 15 amino acids. From germline, CDR1 is KGHDR and CDR2 SFDVKD. The CDR3 reads CATSKGQGRTDTQYF. The DNA of the CDR3 is TGTGCCACCAGTAAAGGCCAGGGGAGAACAGATACGCAGTATTTT.

V is TRBV5-1 and J is TRBJ2-1, with TRBD1 matching over 10 bases. Trimming cost V 0 bases and J 4 bases; bases outside gene matches: 1. CDR3 length: 15 amino acids. Per the germline V gene, CDR1 is SGHRS and CDR2 is YFSETQ. CDR3 loop: CASSLGTGGYNEQFF. In DNA, the CDR3 is TGCGCCAGCAGCTTGGGGACAGGGGGTTACAATGAGCAGTTCTTC.

This rearrangement joins TRBV15 to TRBJ1-2, with a tentative D call TRBD1 (5 bases). Looked up from germline, CDR1 is LNHNV and CDR2 is YYDKDF (reference sequence). The germline V and J ends were trimmed by 3 bases and 5 bases, with 16 bases remaining between them. The CDR3 contains 15 residues. DNA for the CDR3: TGTGCCACCAGCAGGGCTCTAACAGGAGAATATGGCTACACCTTC. Translation gives CATSRALTGEYGYTF.

The chain employs TRBV18 and TRBJ2-7, with 9 nucleotides matching TRBD1. V shed 2 bases, J shed 3 bases, and the junction held 5 bases outside the gene matches. The germline CDR1 and CDR2 sequences are KGHSH and LQKENI. This CDR3 comprises 15 residues. The CDR3 spells CASSPKRGQGYEQYF. CDR3 bases: TGTGCCAGCTCACCAAAAAGGGGACAGGGCTACGAGCAGTACTTC.

The gene calls are TRBV6-5 and TRBJ2-2; tentatively, D is TRBD1 (6 bases). The CDR3 covers 15 residues. CDR1 is MNHEY, CDR2 SVGAGI, per germline. Trimming stripped 2 bases from V and 4 bases from J, with 11 bases between. CDR3 in DNA: TGTGCCAGCAGTTACCCCACAGGGATCACCGGGGAGCTGTTTTTT. Its translation: CASSYPTGITGELFF.

The chain is built from TRBV6-5 and TRBJ1-2; the match to TRBD1 covers 9 bases. With V trimmed by 6 bases and J by 8 bases, 7 bases remained unmatched. Per the germline V gene, CDR1 is MNHEY and CDR2 is SVGAGI. This CDR3 is 13 amino acids long. Here the CDR3 DNA reads TGTGCCAGCAGCCCACAGGGGGCTGGGGGCTACACCTTC. It codes for CASSPQGAGGYTF.

The V and J genes are TRBV3-1 (or the pseudogene TRBV3-2) and TRBJ2-5; weak D call: TRBD1 (5 bases). The CDR3 sequence is 11 residues long. The germline CDR1 and CDR2 sequences are LGHDT and YNNKEL (reference sequence). V dropped 7 bases and J dropped 6 bases, with 9 bases sitting between them. The CDR3 loop is CASTPGQTQYF. The DNA of the CDR3 is TGTGCCAGCACCCCAGGGCAGACCCAGTACTTC.

The chain has TRBV12-3 or TRBV12-4 and TRBJ1-1; 10 bases line up with TRBD1. The V gene end was trimmed by 8 bases and the J gene end by 2 bases; junction bases not matched to a gene: 2. The CDR3 consists of 13 residues. The CDR3 loop reads CASGTGANTEAFF. In nucleotides, the CDR3 is TGTGCCAGCGGGACAGGGGCTAACACTGAAGCTTTCTTT.

V gene TRBV5-1 combines with J gene TRBJ1-1, with a tentative D call TRBD1 (6 bases). Deletions cut 3 bases from V and 1 base from J, with 10 bases between. Germline V lookup: CDR1 SGHRS, CDR2 YFSETQ. There are 14 residues in the CDR3. The CDR3 DNA reads as TGCGCCAGCAGCTGGGACAATAAGAACACTGAAGCTTTCTTT. Translation: CASSWDNKNTEAFF.

This clone was counted once. The chain joins TRBV5-6 to TRBJ2-3, with D tentatively TRBD1 (6 bases). The CDR3 is 15 residues long. V was shortened by 1 base and J by 3 bases, with 12 bases between the two germline ends. Germline V gene sequence: CDR1 SGHDT, CDR2 YYEEEE. DNA for the CDR3: TGTGCCAGCAGCTTGTTGGGCAGGGGAACAGATACGCAGTATTTT. Protein product: CASSLLGRGTDTQYF. The variable domain in full, completed from reference TRBV5-6 and TRBJ2-3, reads DAGVTQSPTHLIKTRGQQVTLRCSPKSGHDTVSWYQQALGQGPQFIFQYYEEEERQRGNFPDRFSGHQFPNYSSELNVNALLLGDSALYLCASSLLGRGTDTQYFGPGTRLTVL.

This clone was detected only a few times. The rearrangement uses TRBV5-4 and TRBJ2-5; weak D call: TRBD1 (6 bases). Trimming cost V 1 base and J 5 bases, with 9 bases left between them. Germline V gives CDR1 SGHNT, CDR2 YYREEE (reference sequence). This CDR3 spans 13 amino acids. The CDR3 bases are TGTGCCAGCAGCTTGCAGGGGTTGGAGACCCAGTACTTC. Encoded protein: CASSLQGLETQYF. Full variable domain (rest looked up from reference TRBV5-4 and TRBJ2-5): ETGVTQSPTHLIKTRGQQVTLRCSSQSGHNTVSWYQQALGQGPQFIFQYYREEENGRGNFPPRFSGLQFPNYSSELNVNALELDDSALYLCASSLQGLETQYFGPGTRLLVL.

The V gene is TRBV5-4, the J gene TRBJ1-4, with D possibly TRBD1 on 6 matching bases. V was shortened by 0 bases and J by 5 bases, with 8 bases between the two germline ends. The CDR3 contains 14 residues. Germline V lookup: CDR1 SGHNT, CDR2 YYREEE (reference sequence). CDR3 residues: CASSLVGQNEKLFF. The DNA for the CDR3 is TGTGCCAGCAGCTTGGTCGGACAGAATGAAAAACTGTTTTTT.

The J gene is TRBJ2-7, the V gene TRBV5-6; 7 bases line up with TRBD2. Germline V CDR1 and CDR2: SGHDT, YYEEEE. The CDR3 runs to 15 residues. The trim removed 3 bases at V and 6 bases at J, leaving 12 bases unmatched. DNA for the CDR3: TGTGCCAGCAGCTCGTCCAGGACTAGGGCTGGCGAGCAGTACTTC. As protein: CASSSSRTRAGEQYF. Complete variable domain (other parts from reference TRBV5-6 and TRBJ2-7): DAGVTQSPTHLIKTRGQQVTLRCSPKSGHDTVSWYQQALGQGPQFIFQYYEEEERQRGNFPDRFSGHQFPNYSSELNVNALLLGDSALYLCASSSSRTRAGEQYFGPGTRLTVT.

The genes are TRBV6-5 and TRBJ2-7, with 9 bases that match TRBD1. Germline V gene data show CDR1 as MNHEY and CDR2 as SVGAGI. The J segment lost 4 bases and the V segment lost 7 bases, leaving 8 bases of the junction unmatched. The CDR3 sequence is 14 residues long. The CDR3 here is CASTRGTGRYEQYF. In DNA, the CDR3 is TGTGCCAGCACCCGAGGGACAGGGAGGTACGAGCAGTACTTC.

DNA for the CDR3: TGCGCCAGCAGCCCCCGGGGTTCCTACGAGCAGTACTTC. Amino acids: CASSPRGSYEQYF. J is TRBJ2-7 and V is TRBV10-1; tentatively, D is TRBD2 (5 bases). The germline gives CDR1 WNHNN, CDR2 SYGVQD (reference sequence). The CDR3 consists of 13 residues. With 6 bases removed from V and 1 base from J, the gap between germline ends came to 10 bases.

The rearrangement links TRBV5-5 to TRBJ1-5; tentatively, D is TRBD1 (5 bases). The CDR3 sequence is 15 residues long. The germline CDR1 and CDR2 sequences are SGHKS and YYEKEE (reference sequence). Trimming cost V 1 base and J 0 bases, with 8 bases left between them. This chain's CDR3 is CASSLSGFSNQPQHF. The DNA for the CDR3 is TGTGCCAGCAGCTTGTCAGGGTTTAGCAATCAGCCCCAGCATTTT.

This chain uses TRBV7-2 with TRBJ2-1; TRBD1 matches at 7 bases. The CDR3 spans 13 residues. J gave up 9 bases and V 5 bases, and 7 bases lay outside the gene matches. The germline CDR1 and CDR2 sequences are SGHTA and FQGNSA. In DNA form, the CDR3 reads TGTGCCAGCAGCCACGGACAGGCAGGTGAGCAGTTCTTC. It codes for CASSHGQAGEQFF.

The J gene is TRBJ1-2, the V gene TRBV28, with D perhaps matching TRBD1 (5 bases). CDR1 is MDHEN and CDR2 is SYDVKM in the germline V gene. There are 15 residues in the CDR3. The V end was cut by 6 bases, the J end by 4 bases, with 18 bases between. CDR3 loop: CASREGGGGGYGYTF. The CDR3 DNA sequence: TGTGCCAGCAGGGAGGGCGGCGGGGGAGGCTATGGCTACACCTTC.

The table lists this clone with a few counts. This sequence joins TRBV6-1 and TRBJ2-7; 16 bases are a match to TRBD2. Germline V lookup: CDR1 MNHNS, CDR2 SASEGT. CDR3 length: 18 amino acids. Germline trimming cut 4 bases from V and 6 bases from J; bases unmatched to any gene: 12. The CDR3 DNA sequence: TGTGCCAGCAGTGCACACGGGACTAGCGGGAGGGCCAGCTCCGAGCAGTACTTC. It yields the protein CASSAHGTSGRASSEQYF.

The V and J genes are TRBV19 and TRBJ2-2; 8 nucleotides match TRBD1. This CDR3 contains 14 residues. Germline CDR1 LNHDA, CDR2 SQIVND (reference sequence). Trimming removed 2 bases from V and 5 bases from J; junction bases left unmatched: 1. The CDR3 DNA reads TGTGCCAGTAGTATACAGGGGGCGACCGGGGAGCTGTTTTTT. Its translation is CASSIQGATGELFF.

This chain joins TRBV6-5 and TRBJ2-2, with D possibly matching TRBD1 (5 bases). V dropped 6 bases and J dropped 5 bases, with 16 bases sitting between them. CDR1 and CDR2 from the germline V gene are MNHEY and SVGAGI. The CDR3 spans 15 residues. The CDR3: CASRPGYVGTGELFF. CDR3 sequence (DNA): TGTGCCAGCAGGCCAGGGTACGTGGGAACCGGGGAGCTGTTTTTT.

V gene TRBV11-2 combines with J gene TRBJ2-7; D might be TRBD2 (6 bases). V lost 6 bases, J lost 0 bases, and 15 bases lay in between. Germline CDR1 reads SGHAT; CDR2 reads FQNNGV. CDR3 length equals 15 residues. CDR3 residues: CASRSRGGSSYEQYF. The CDR3 DNA sequence: TGTGCCAGCAGGTCGCGAGGAGGGAGCTCCTACGAGCAGTACTTC.

The chain joins TRBV7-8 to TRBJ2-3; 12 nucleotides line up with TRBD2. The CDR3 totals 17 residues. The germline gives CDR1 SGHVS, CDR2 FQNEAQ. J lost 5 bases, V lost 2 bases, and 8 bases had no gene match. The CDR3 spells CASSLQRLAGAGDTQYF. Here the CDR3 DNA reads TGTGCCAGCAGCTTACAGCGACTAGCGGGAGCAGGAGATACGCAGTATTTT.